This T cell receptor (beta chain) was recorded in a study of blood T cell repertoires in COVID-19. Assignment of participants to cohorts was predicated upon participant-reported clinical history. This CDR3 has 11 amino acids. The trim removed 4 bases at V and 11 bases at J, leaving 6 bases unmatched. CDR1 and CDR2 (germline): SQVTM, ANQGSEA. Per the original methods: Amplification of reference gene primers was used by the study to estimate nucleated cell counts. Measured with immunoSEQ multiplex PCR; TCRdb has only the in-frame clones, and not every one. V and J calls and clone size follow that table, whereas D and trimming were derived from the DNA. The top ten clones hold about 6% of a sample with fewer than 200,000 clones, 65% to 85% of them seen once.

Sequencing was done on a sample of PBMCs or T cells enriched from blood (not recorded which). The V call is TRBV29-1, the J call TRBJ2-5, with 8 bases identical to TRBD1. The sequence was obtained from a woman in her thirties or forties with acute COVID-19. CDR3 in amino acids: CSVGTGRSQYF. DNA for the CDR3: TGCAGCGTTGGGACAGGGAGATCTCAGTACTTC.